This T cell receptor (beta chain) was sequenced during a study of T cells after posttransplantation cyclophosphamide. Study-level points and caveats: Donor CD8+ memory clones often dominated recipient blood repertoires at later times.

V dropped 6 bases and J dropped 7; count of bases not matched to a gene: 11. Germline V gives CDR1 LNHDA, CDR2 SQIVND (reference sequence). The CDR3 contains 15 residues. Concerning this clone itself: Its antigen is currently unknown.

Method: immunoSEQ multiplex PCR; TCRdb's copy keeps in-frame clones and lacks some. The data show 45,000 or so clones, 85% to 95% seen once. The sample taken for sequencing was PBMCs. The source of this sequence is a woman in her 50s in good health and a related stem cell transplant donor. The rearrangement uses TRBV19 and TRBJ1-5; 8 nucleotides agree with TRBD1. DNA for the CDR3: TGTGCCAGTAGCTCACGACAGGGGAGAGAACAGCCCCAGCATTTT. This codes for CASSSRQGREQPQHF.